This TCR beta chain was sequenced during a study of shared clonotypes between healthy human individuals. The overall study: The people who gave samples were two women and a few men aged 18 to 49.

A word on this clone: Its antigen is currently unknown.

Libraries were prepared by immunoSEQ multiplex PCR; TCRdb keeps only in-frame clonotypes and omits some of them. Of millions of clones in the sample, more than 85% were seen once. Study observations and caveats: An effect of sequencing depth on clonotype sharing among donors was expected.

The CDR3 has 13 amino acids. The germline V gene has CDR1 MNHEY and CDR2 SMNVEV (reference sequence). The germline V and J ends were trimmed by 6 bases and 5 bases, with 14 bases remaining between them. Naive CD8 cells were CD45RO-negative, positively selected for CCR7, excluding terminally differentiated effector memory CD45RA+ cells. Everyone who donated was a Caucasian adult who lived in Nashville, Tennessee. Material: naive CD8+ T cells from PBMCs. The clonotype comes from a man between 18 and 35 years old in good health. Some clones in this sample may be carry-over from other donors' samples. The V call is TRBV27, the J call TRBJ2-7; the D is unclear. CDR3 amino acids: CASSAVGGNEQYF. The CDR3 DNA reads TGTGCCAGCAGCGCCGTCGGTGGGAACGAGCAGTACTTC.